The clone carrying this T cell receptor (beta chain) was observed many times. In germline, CDR1 is KGHSH, CDR2 LQKENI. The CDR3 is 14 residues long. V was clipped by 8 bases and J by 2 bases, with 10 bases between them. Molecular barcoding with unique molecular identifiers was used for the TCRbeta library. TCRdb analysed the PCR reads with MiXCR anew, one entry per CDR3 protein. The sample holds almost 500,000 distinct CDR3 sequences, over 9.5% seen once. These data originate in a study of T-cell reconstitution after alpha-beta-depleted transplantation in children. The clonotype originates from a child under 10 years old with inherited bone marrow failure, due to receive a stem cell transplant. The sequencing here drew on PBMCs, taken before TCRalphabeta/CD19-depleted stem cell transplant. The V and J genes are TRBV18 and TRBJ2-6; the D is unclear. The CDR3, as DNA: TGTGCCAGCGCCCGTAGCACTGGGGCCAACGTCCTGACTTTC. This translates into CASARSTGANVLTF. The full variable domain, with the rest looked up from reference TRBV18 and TRBJ2-6, is NAGVMQNPRHLVRRRGQEARLRCSPMKGHSHVYWYRQLPEEGLKFMVYLQKENIIDESGMPKERFSAEFPKEGPSILRIQQVVRGDSAAYFCASARSTGANVLTFGAGSRLTVL.